Listed below are T cell receptor beta chains from one sample, sequenced in a study of CD8 T cells in Susac syndrome. Using its own MiXCR run on the immunoSEQ multiplex PCR reads, TCRdb lists one record per CDR3 protein. The sample yields just over 150,000 distinct CDR3 sequences, approximately 94% seen once. Sequenced: CD8+ T cells from PBMCs. These receptors all stem from a human donor with multiple sclerosis. The CDR3 runs from the conserved cysteine through the conserved F or W. D genes are given only for firm matches. Size is stated for part of the rows, as once, few or many counts, or as a class when the clone is expanded.

d_call | clone_size | j_call | v_call | cdr3_length | cdr3_nt | cdr3_aa
- | - | TRBJ2-1 | TRBV28 | 15 | TGTGCCAGCAGTTTAGAGGGTTCCTCCTACAATGAGCAGTTCTTC | CASSLEGSSYNEQFF
TRBD2 | - | TRBJ2-1 | TRBV7-9 | 12 | TGTGCCGGGGGGGACTCCTACAATGAGCAGTTCTTC | CAGGDSYNEQFF
- | few | TRBJ2-5 | TRBV5-6 | 14 | TGTGCCAGCAGCTTGGGGGGGAACCAAGAGACCCAGTACTTC | CASSLGGNQETQYF
TRBD2 | - | TRBJ2-1 | TRBV6-4 | 15 | TGTGCCAGCAAACGATATGGACTAGCGGGCGATGAGCAGTTCTTC | CASKRYGLAGDEQFF
- | - | TRBJ2-3 | TRBV29-1 | 14 | TGCAGCGTGGCAGCGCGGGGCGGCACAGATACGCAGTATTTT | CSVAARGGTDTQYF
TRBD2 | - | TRBJ2-1 | TRBV6-2/TRBV6-3 | 12 | TGTGCCAGCAGTTACCCCGGGAGGGGGCAGTTCTTC | CASSYPGRGQFF
- | - | TRBJ1-1 | TRBV20-1 | 15 | TGCAGTGCTAGAGATCTCTATGAGGAGAACACTGAAGCTTTCTTT | CSARDLYEENTEAFF
- | - | TRBJ2-5 | TRBV13 | 15 | TGTGCCAGCAGCTTAGGCCGGGTGGGTGTAGAGACCCAGTACTTC | CASSLGRVGVETQYF
- | - | TRBJ2-3 | TRBV15 | 15 | TGTGCCACCAGCAGAGATACTCCAGCCACAGATACGCAGTATTTT | CATSRDTPATDTQYF
- | once | TRBJ2-1 | TRBV4-3 | 16 | TGCGCCAGCAGCCAAGATAGGTTAGGATCCTACAATGAGCAGTTCTTC | CASSQDRLGSYNEQFF
- | - | TRBJ1-1 | TRBV19 | 12 | TGTGCCAGTAGCGGGGCCCACACTGAAGCTTTCTTT | CASSGAHTEAFF
- | - | TRBJ1-1 | TRBV23-1 | 15 | TGCGCCAGCAGTCAACCCTCGATTTTGAACACTGAAGCTTTCTTT | CASSQPSILNTEAFF
- | - | TRBJ1-5 | TRBV20-1 | 15 | TGCAGTGCTAGCGATCAGGCCCTCCTGATCAGCCCCCAGCATTTT | CSASDQALLISPQHF
TRBD2 | - | TRBJ2-7 | TRBV9 | 14 | TGTGCCAGCAGCGTAGGACTAGCGGGGGGCGAGCAGTACTTC | CASSVGLAGGEQYF
- | - | TRBJ2-7 | TRBV5-1 | 13 | TGCGCCAGCAGCTCCAACACGGCGTACGAGCAGTACTTC | CASSSNTAYEQYF
- | - | TRBJ2-7 | TRBV11-2 | 13 | TGTGCCAGCAGCTTAAGGGATACCTACGAGCAGTACTTC | CASSLRDTYEQYF
- | - | TRBJ1-5 | TRBV30 | 15 | TGTGCCTGGAGTAAAAAATCAGGGCCCAATCAGCCCCAGCATTTT | CAWSKKSGPNQPQHF